A single sample gave rise to the 32 T cell receptor beta chains below, sequenced in a study of blood T cell repertoires in COVID-19. Produced via immunoSEQ multiplex PCR; TCRdb's table is partial and in-frame only. The sample yields 70,000 to 100,000 clones, around three quarters seen once. Sequenced input: peripheral blood. These receptors came from an older woman in a cohort sampled during active or convalescent COVID-19.

As DNA, the CDR3 is TGTGCCAGCAGCTTATTGGGACAGGGGGCAAGCGGCGAGCAGTACTTC. Amino acid sequence: CASSLLGQGASGEQYF. The V and J genes are TRBV7-3 and TRBJ2-7, with TRBD1 matching 12 bases. The CDR3 has 16 amino acids. The germline V gene encodes CDR1 SGHTA and CDR2 FQGTGA. Losses at the gene ends were 2 bases for V and 6 bases for J; bases not matched to a gene: 8.

This chain uses TRBV7-9 with TRBJ2-3; 8 positions agree with TRBD2. V lost 4 bases and J lost 8; bases outside the gene matches: 5. The CDR3 sequence is 13 residues long. Germline-derived CDR1 and CDR2 are SEHNR and FQNEAQ (reference sequence). The CDR3 DNA is TGTGCCAGCAGCTCGCGGGGGGCTGCTACGCAGTATTTT. Translation: CASSSRGAATQYF.

The chain combines TRBV30 with TRBJ2-2, with D perhaps matching TRBD1 (6 bases). This CDR3 comprises 16 residues. Germline values: CDR1 GTSNPN, CDR2 SVGIG (reference sequence). Deletions cut 0 bases from V and 3 bases from J, with 14 bases between. The CDR3 loop is CAWSVMAGVHTGELFF. The CDR3, as DNA: TGTGCCTGGAGTGTAATGGCAGGGGTTCACACCGGGGAGCTGTTTTTT.

The chain has TRBV5-1 and TRBJ1-2; the D is unclear. V was trimmed by 4 bases and J by 3 bases, leaving 16 bases between them. CDR1 SGHRS and CDR2 YFSETQ come from the germline V gene. The CDR3 spans 15 residues. CDR3 in amino acids: CASSPNPLLDYGYTF. CDR3 nucleotide sequence: TGCGCCAGCAGCCCTAATCCCCTTCTGGACTATGGCTACACCTTC.

The table lists this clone with many counts. The V gene is TRBV2, the J gene TRBJ1-4; D unclear. CDR3 length equals 12 residues. Trimming left V 7 bases short and J 7 bases short, with 10 bases between. CDR1 and CDR2 from the germline V gene are SNHLY and FYNNEI. The DNA of the CDR3 is TGTGCCAGCAATCCAGGTGGTGAAAAACTGTTTTTT. It yields the protein CASNPGGEKLFF.

This chain connects TRBV27 to TRBJ2-2, with D possibly being TRBD1 (5 bases). V lost 5 bases and J 1 base, leaving 14 bases between the germline ends. This CDR3 contains 16 residues. Germline V CDR1 and CDR2: MNHEY, SMNVEV (reference sequence). The chain's CDR3 is CASSPNRGQNTGELFF. CDR3 nucleotide sequence: TGTGCCAGCAGTCCAAATAGGGGTCAGAACACCGGGGAGCTGTTTTTT.

The chain combines TRBV7-2 with TRBJ2-3; no reliable D call. The CDR3 contains 12 residues. Looked up from germline, CDR1 is SGHTA and CDR2 is FQGNSA. The germline V and J ends were trimmed by 2 bases and 4 bases, with 4 bases remaining between them. As DNA, the CDR3 is TGTGCCAGCAGCTTACTGTCAGATACGCAGTATTTT. Its protein is CASSLLSDTQYF.

This clone was seen at least ten times. The chain recombines TRBV18 with TRBJ1-4; unclear D gene. Germline V lookup: CDR1 KGHSH, CDR2 LQKENI. The ends were cut back, 6 bases at V and 1 base at J, with 21 bases in the middle. The length of the CDR3 is 18 residues. CDR3 residues: CASSSGRTNKQTNEKLFF. CDR3 DNA sequence: TGTGCCAGCTCTTCCGGGAGAACAAACAAACAAACTAATGAAAAACTGTTTTTT.

This rearrangement joins TRBV6-6 to TRBJ2-3; tentatively, D is TRBD1 (6 bases). Germline V gene lookup returns CDR1 MNHNY and CDR2 SVGAGI (reference sequence). CDR3 size: 15 residues. V gave up 2 bases and J gave up 5 bases, with 14 bases separating them. The chain's CDR3 is CASSYRDTGQDTQYF. The CDR3, as DNA: TGTGCCAGCAGTTACCGGGACACCGGTCAAGATACGCAGTATTTT.

The rearrangement joins TRBV6-1 to TRBJ2-2, with 8 nucleotides matching TRBD2. V lost 4 bases and J lost 5; bases outside the gene matches: 9. CDR1 and CDR2 from the germline V gene are MNHNS and SASEGT. CDR3 length: 16 residues. The chain's CDR3 is CASSGPGLGLTGELFF. The CDR3 bases are TGTGCCAGCAGTGGCCCGGGACTAGGTCTGACCGGGGAGCTGTTTTTT.

The chain combines TRBV11-3 with TRBJ2-1; 8 nucleotides agree with TRBD1. The CDR3 is made up of 14 amino acids. CDR1 and CDR2 from the germline V gene are SGHNT and YENEEA. V lost 2 bases to trimming and J lost 9 bases; unmatched junction nucleotides: 6. This chain's CDR3 is CASSLSQGAGEQFF. In nucleotides, the CDR3 is TGTGCCAGCAGCTTATCCCAGGGGGCCGGTGAGCAGTTCTTC.

The chain couples TRBV7-3 to TRBJ2-1; TRBD2 matches at 10 bases. V lost 5 bases, J lost 1 base, and 5 bases stayed unmatched. The CDR3 covers 16 residues. In germline, CDR1 is SGHTA, CDR2 FQGTGA. CDR3 bases: TGTGCCAGCAGCCCTGGACTAGCGGATTCCTACAATGAGCAGTTCTTC. It yields the protein CASSPGLADSYNEQFF.

The chain recombines TRBV5-1 with TRBJ2-5; D gene unclear. Per germline, CDR1 SGHRS and CDR2 YFSETQ. V lost 0 bases and J lost 2, with 11 bases in between. The CDR3 has 15 residues. The CDR3 DNA reads TGCGCCAGCAGCTTGGGACTCCTTGGTCAAGAGACCCAGTACTTC. Protein sequence: CASSLGLLGQETQYF.

The chain's CDR3 is CASSLGWAVNSPLHF. The CDR3 DNA reads TGTGCCAGCAGCTTGGGGTGGGCAGTTAATTCACCCCTCCACTTT. V and J are TRBV5-6 and TRBJ1-6; D is uncertain. Germline CDR1 is SGHDT and CDR2 is YYEEEE. Deletions cut 0 bases from V and 6 bases from J, with 10 bases between. The CDR3 length is 15 residues. Supplemented by reference TRBV5-6 and TRBJ1-6, the full variable domain reads DAGVTQSPTHLIKTRGQQVTLRCSPKSGHDTVSWYQQALGQGPQFIFQYYEEEERQRGNFPDRFSGHQFPNYSSELNVNALLLGDSALYLCASSLGWAVNSPLHFGNGTRLTVT.

J is TRBJ1-5 and V is TRBV24-1, with D perhaps TRBD1 (6 bases). The germline V and J ends were trimmed by 10 bases and 4 bases, with 13 bases remaining between them. This CDR3 spans 13 amino acids. Germline V lookup: CDR1 KGHDR, CDR2 SFDVKD. The CDR3 nucleotides read TGTGCCACTCAGGGGTCCGGGAATCAGCCCCAGCATTTT. Amino acids: CATQGSGNQPQHF.

V gene TRBV9 combines with J gene TRBJ2-2, with D possibly TRBD1 on 5 matching bases. Germline values: CDR1 SGDLS, CDR2 YYNGEE. This CDR3 has 15 amino acids. The ends were cut back, 0 bases at V and 2 bases at J, with 8 bases in the middle. In DNA, the CDR3 is TGTGCCAGCAGCGTAGTTCAGGGTAACACCGGGGAGCTGTTTTTT. Its translation is CASSVVQGNTGELFF.

The sample holds one count of this clone. This chain uses TRBV19 with TRBJ1-3; TRBD1 matches 7 bases. V lost 4 bases and J lost 0; bases outside the gene matches: 18. Germline CDR1 reads LNHDA; CDR2 reads SQIVND (reference sequence). This CDR3 has 20 amino acids. This chain's CDR3 is CASSTGRQGLYANSGNTIYF. DNA for the CDR3: TGTGCCAGTAGTACGGGACGACAGGGACTTTACGCTAACTCTGGAAACACCATATATTTT.

This clone was seen only a few times. This chain joins TRBV9 and TRBJ2-5; no reliable D call. Trimming stripped 0 bases from V and 3 bases from J, with 6 bases between. The CDR3 runs to 13 residues. From germline, CDR1 is SGDLS and CDR2 YYNGEE. The CDR3 DNA follows: TGTGCCAGCAGCGTAGGCGGAAAAGAGACCCAGTACTTC. Protein sequence: CASSVGGKETQYF.

This chain joins TRBV2 and TRBJ2-7, with TRBD1 identical over 7 bases. The CDR3 spans 16 residues. V was pared by 10 bases and J by 0 bases, with 15 bases of the junction left unmatched. In germline, CDR1 is SNHLY, CDR2 FYNNEI. The DNA for the CDR3 is TGTGCCACGACCAGGGACAGCTCTTTTTACTCCTACGAGCAGTACTTC. Translating it yields CATTRDSSFYSYEQYF. Based on the CDR3 plus reference TRBV2 and TRBJ2-7, the full variable domain is EPEVTQTPSHQVTQMGQEVILRCVPISNHLYFYWYRQILGQKVEFLVSFYNNEISEKSEIFDDQFSVERPDGSNFTLKIRSTKLEDSAMYFCATTRDSSFYSYEQYFGPGTRLTVT.

The rearrangement links TRBV28 to TRBJ2-4; D may be TRBD1 (6 bases). The V gene's germline CDR1 is MDHEN and CDR2 SYDVKM. The CDR3 contains 12 residues. Trimming removed 7 bases at V and 15 bases at J, with 19 bases between. This CDR3 reads CASTAPTGSAYF. In DNA form, the CDR3 reads TGTGCCAGCACTGCCCCGACAGGTTCAGCGTACTTC. Using reference TRBV28 and TRBJ2-4 for the parts outside the CDR3, the full variable domain is DVKVTQSSRYLVKRTGEKVFLECVQDMDHENMFWYRQDPGLGLRLIYFSYDVKMKEKGDIPEGYSVSREKKERFSLILESASTNQTSMYLCASTAPTGSAYFGAGTRLSVL.

The CDR3, as DNA: TGCGCCAGCAGCCAAGATGACCGGCAGGACTATGGCTACACCTTC. Amino acid sequence: CASSQDDRQDYGYTF. The chain recombines TRBV4-1 with TRBJ1-2, with D hard to call. Germline CDR1 is MGHRA and CDR2 is YSYEKL. V was pared by 0 bases and J by 3 bases, with 11 bases between. This CDR3 region has 15 residues.

This clone was counted only a few times. The chain recombines TRBV19 with TRBJ2-7; TRBD1 might be the D (5 bases). The CDR3 extends over 13 amino acids. Germline loops: CDR1 LNHDA, CDR2 SQIVND (reference sequence). The germline V and J ends were trimmed by 3 bases and 2 bases, with 8 bases remaining between them. The CDR3 loop reads CASSIGRAYEQYF. CDR3 bases: TGTGCCAGTAGTATTGGCAGGGCCTACGAGCAGTACTTC.

This chain links TRBV4-1 with TRBJ1-5, with 8 bases fitting TRBD1. This CDR3 has 15 residues. Per the germline V gene, CDR1 is MGHRA and CDR2 is YSYEKL. With V trimmed by 4 bases and J by 10 bases, 12 bases remained unmatched. The CDR3 region has the DNA TGCGCCAGCAGCCGGGGGACAGGTTTATTTACACCCCAGCATTTT. Protein sequence: CASSRGTGLFTPQHF.

The gene calls are TRBV7-9 and TRBJ2-7; 8 bases agree with TRBD1. J lost 6 bases, V lost 2 bases, and 0 bases had no gene match. Germline CDR1 reads SEHNR; CDR2 reads FQNEAQ (reference sequence). This CDR3 contains 12 residues. The CDR3 DNA sequence: TGTGCCAGCAGCTTAACAGGGGGCGAGCAGTACTTC. The encoded protein is CASSLTGGEQYF.

The chain combines TRBV4-3 with TRBJ2-5; D is undetermined. The V end lost 3 bases, the J end lost 0 bases, and 11 bases lay between the germline ends. Germline V gene data show CDR1 as LGHNA and CDR2 as YSLEER. The CDR3 runs 15 residues. The CDR3: CASSQYHRDQETQYF. The CDR3 nucleotides are TGCGCCAGCAGCCAGTATCACCGGGACCAAGAGACCCAGTACTTC.

In its sample, this clone was seen once. The chain recombines TRBV7-9 with TRBJ2-5; D possibly corresponds to TRBD2 (6 bases). Between the trimmed V and J ends, which lost 3 bases and 6 bases, there was a span of 14 bases. The CDR3 totals 14 residues. CDR1 SEHNR and CDR2 FQNEAQ come from the germline V gene (reference sequence). The CDR3 is CASSFSGELQTQYF. CDR3 bases: TGTGCCAGCAGCTTTTCGGGGGAGCTCCAGACCCAGTACTTC.

The CDR3 sequence: CASTPPGGRETQYF. CDR3 DNA sequence: TGTGCCAGCACCCCCCCCGGAGGCCGAGAGACCCAGTACTTC. The rearrangement uses TRBV7-9 and TRBJ2-5; D perhaps matches TRBD2 (5 bases). The CDR3 is made up of 14 amino acids. CDR1 SEHNR and CDR2 FQNEAQ come from the germline V gene (reference sequence). Trimming took off 7 bases at V and 4 bases at J, with 16 bases between the two ends.

With respect to this clone: Other DNA sequences within the sample encode an identical CDR3. The genes are TRBV18 and TRBJ1-1; 9 bases align to TRBD1. Germline trimming cut 3 bases from V and 0 bases from J; bases unmatched to any gene: 2. This CDR3 has 15 amino acids. Germline V gene sequence: CDR1 KGHSH, CDR2 LQKENI. Here the CDR3 reads CASSPGQGLNTEAFF. The CDR3 DNA reads as TGTGCCAGCTCACCGGGACAGGGACTGAACACTGAAGCTTTCTTT.

This clone was picked up a small number of times. This sequence joins TRBV7-9 and TRBJ1-2; no firm D call. Trimming stripped 5 bases from V and 0 bases from J, with 10 bases between. The CDR3 consists of 14 residues. Germline CDR1 SEHNR, CDR2 FQNEAQ (reference sequence). CDR3 loop: CASSPQPANYGYTF. For the CDR3, the DNA is TGTGCCAGCAGCCCACAGCCAGCTAACTATGGCTACACCTTC. The full variable domain, with the rest looked up from reference TRBV7-9 and TRBJ1-2, is DTGVSQNPRHKITKRGQNVTFRCDPISEHNRLYWYRQTLGQGPEFLTYFQNEAQLEKSRLLSDRFSAERPKGSFSTLEIQRTEQGDSAMYLCASSPQPANYGYTFGSGTRLTVV.

The V call is TRBV2, the J call TRBJ1-6; a possible D gene is TRBD1 (6 bases). The V end lost 3 bases, the J end lost 6 bases, and 21 bases lay between the germline ends. Germline V gene sequence: CDR1 SNHLY, CDR2 FYNNEI. The CDR3 totals 18 residues. The CDR3 here is CASSDLGQATGRNSPLHF. CDR3 nucleotide sequence: TGTGCCAGCAGTGACCTCGGTCAGGCGACAGGCCGTAATTCACCCCTCCACTTT. The full variable domain, in which reference TRBV2 and TRBJ1-6 provide the parts outside the CDR3, is EPEVTQTPSHQVTQMGQEVILRCVPISNHLYFYWYRQILGQKVEFLVSFYNNEISEKSEIFDDQFSVERPDGSNFTLKIRSTKLEDSAMYFCASSDLGQATGRNSPLHFGNGTRLTVT.

The V gene is TRBV4-1, the J gene TRBJ1-2; D possibly corresponds to TRBD1 (5 bases). The CDR3 runs to 13 residues. CDR1 and CDR2 (germline): MGHRA, YSYEKL. V was pared by 4 bases and J by 6 bases, with 12 bases between. The CDR3 DNA is TGCGCCAGCAGCCCCAGGGATAGAGATGGCTACACCTTC. Protein sequence: CASSPRDRDGYTF.

This clone was seen more than once but under ten times. The J gene is TRBJ2-3, the V gene TRBV19; the D is unclear. The CDR3 has 14 amino acids. Looked up from germline, CDR1 is LNHDA and CDR2 is SQIVND (reference sequence). V gave up 1 base and J gave up 0 bases, with 5 bases separating them. CDR3: CASSIAVSTDTQYF. The CDR3 DNA follows: TGTGCCAGTAGTATAGCTGTGAGCACAGATACGCAGTATTTT. Full variable domain (outside the CDR3, taken from reference TRBV19 and TRBJ2-3): DGGITQSPKYLFRKEGQNVTLSCEQNLNHDAMYWYRQDPGQGLRLIYYSQIVNDFQKGDIAEGYSVSREKKESFPLTVTSAQKNPTAFYLCASSIAVSTDTQYFGPGTRLTVL.